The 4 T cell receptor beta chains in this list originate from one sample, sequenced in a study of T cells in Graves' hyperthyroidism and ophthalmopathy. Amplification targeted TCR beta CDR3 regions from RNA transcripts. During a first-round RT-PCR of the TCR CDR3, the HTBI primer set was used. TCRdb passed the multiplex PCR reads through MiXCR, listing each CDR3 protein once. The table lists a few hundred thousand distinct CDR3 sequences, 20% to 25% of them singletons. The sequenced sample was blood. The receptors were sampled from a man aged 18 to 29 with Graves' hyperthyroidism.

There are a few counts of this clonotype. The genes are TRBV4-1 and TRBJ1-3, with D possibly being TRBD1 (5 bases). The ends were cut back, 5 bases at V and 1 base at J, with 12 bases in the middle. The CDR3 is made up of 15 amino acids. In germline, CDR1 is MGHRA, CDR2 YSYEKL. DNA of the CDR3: TGCGCCAGCAGCTGGTTGAGGGGATCTGGAAACACCATATATTTT. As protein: CASSWLRGSGNTIYF.

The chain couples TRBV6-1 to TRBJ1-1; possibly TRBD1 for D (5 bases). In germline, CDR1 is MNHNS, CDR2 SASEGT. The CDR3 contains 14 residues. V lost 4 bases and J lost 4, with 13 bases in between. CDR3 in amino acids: CASSVAGLSTEAFF. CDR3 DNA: TGTGCCAGCAGTGTTGCAGGGTTGAGCACTGAAGCTTTCTTT.

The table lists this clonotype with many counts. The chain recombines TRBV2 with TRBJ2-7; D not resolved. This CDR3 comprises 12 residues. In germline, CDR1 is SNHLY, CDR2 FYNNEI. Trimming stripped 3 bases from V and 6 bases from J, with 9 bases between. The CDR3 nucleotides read TGTGCCAGCAGTGATCGGGTGGGCGAGCAGTACTTC. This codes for CASSDRVGEQYF.

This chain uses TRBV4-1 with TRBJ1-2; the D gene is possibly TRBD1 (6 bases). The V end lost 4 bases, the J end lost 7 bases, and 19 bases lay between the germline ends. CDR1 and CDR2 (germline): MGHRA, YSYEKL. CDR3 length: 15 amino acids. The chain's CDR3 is CASSPEPQGRSGYTF. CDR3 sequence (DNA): TGCGCCAGCAGCCCCGAACCCCAGGGGCGCAGTGGCTACACCTTC.